This T cell receptor (beta chain) was recovered during a study of blood T cell repertoires in COVID-19. Sequenced by immunoSEQ multiplex PCR; TCRdb stores in-frame clones only, minus some. Of some 150,000 clones listed, almost 90% are singletons. This clone showed up just once. The germline V gene encodes CDR1 ENHRY and CDR2 SYGVKD. The CDR3 spans 15 residues. The ends were cut back, 0 bases at V and 7 bases at J, with 14 bases in the middle. Sequences were obtained from peripheral blood. V and J are TRBV10-3 and TRBJ2-3; tentatively, D is TRBD2 (6 bases). The receptor's source is a human donor in a cohort sampled during active COVID-19. The CDR3 spells CAISESAGPGHTQYF. CDR3 nucleotides: TGTGCCATCAGTGAGTCCGCGGGGCCGGGCCATACGCAGTATTTT.